The 2 T cell receptor beta chains below come from one sample, sequenced in a study of T cell responses to AZD1222 COVID-19 vaccine. TCRdb keeps only in-frame clones here, not all; method: immunoSEQ multiplex PCR. Among around 130,000 clones, approximately 85% were seen once, and the ten largest hold approximately 1.5%. The starting material was peripheral blood, obtained on day 0 of AZD1222 vaccination. The receptors derive from an adult in good health.

The chain couples TRBV9 to TRBJ2-1; 9 nucleotides agree with TRBD1. In germline, CDR1 is SGDLS, CDR2 YYNGEE. This CDR3 region has 16 residues. V lost 3 bases and J lost 2; bases outside the gene matches: 6. The CDR3 DNA reads TGTGCCAGCAGCGCCACCGACAGGGGGGCCTACAATGAGCAGTTCTTC. It yields the protein CASSATDRGAYNEQFF.

This clone is a singleton in its sample. V gene TRBV10-3 combines with J gene TRBJ2-1, with TRBD1 as a possible D gene (6 bases). CDR1 ENHRY and CDR2 SYGVKD come from the germline V gene. Trimming removed 4 bases at V and 12 bases at J, with 13 bases between. This CDR3 has 12 amino acids. The DNA for the CDR3 is TGTGCCATCAGTGGCCCAGGGGCGGGGCAGTTCTTC. This encodes CAISGPGAGQFF.